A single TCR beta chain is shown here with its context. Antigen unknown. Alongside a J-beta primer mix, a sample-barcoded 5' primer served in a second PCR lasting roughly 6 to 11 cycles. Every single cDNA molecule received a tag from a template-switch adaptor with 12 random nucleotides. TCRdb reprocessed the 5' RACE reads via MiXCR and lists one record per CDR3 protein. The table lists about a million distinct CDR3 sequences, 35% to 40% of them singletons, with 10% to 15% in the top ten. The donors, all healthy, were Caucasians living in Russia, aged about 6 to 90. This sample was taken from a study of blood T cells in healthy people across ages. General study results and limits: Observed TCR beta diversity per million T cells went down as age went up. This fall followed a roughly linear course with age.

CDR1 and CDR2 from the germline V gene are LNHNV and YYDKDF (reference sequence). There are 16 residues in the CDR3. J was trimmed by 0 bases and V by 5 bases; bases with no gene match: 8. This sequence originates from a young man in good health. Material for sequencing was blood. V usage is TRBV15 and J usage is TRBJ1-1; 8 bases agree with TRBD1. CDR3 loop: CATSSPTGGVNTEAFF. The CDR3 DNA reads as TGTGCCACCAGCTCCCCCACAGGGGGTGTGAACACTGAAGCTTTCTTT. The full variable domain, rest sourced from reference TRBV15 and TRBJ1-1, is DAMVIQNPRYQVTQFGKPVTLSCSQTLNHNVMYWYQQKSSQAPKLLFHYYDKDFNNEADTPDNFQSRRPNTSFCFLDIRSPGLGDTAMYLCATSSPTGGVNTEAFFGQGTRLTVV.